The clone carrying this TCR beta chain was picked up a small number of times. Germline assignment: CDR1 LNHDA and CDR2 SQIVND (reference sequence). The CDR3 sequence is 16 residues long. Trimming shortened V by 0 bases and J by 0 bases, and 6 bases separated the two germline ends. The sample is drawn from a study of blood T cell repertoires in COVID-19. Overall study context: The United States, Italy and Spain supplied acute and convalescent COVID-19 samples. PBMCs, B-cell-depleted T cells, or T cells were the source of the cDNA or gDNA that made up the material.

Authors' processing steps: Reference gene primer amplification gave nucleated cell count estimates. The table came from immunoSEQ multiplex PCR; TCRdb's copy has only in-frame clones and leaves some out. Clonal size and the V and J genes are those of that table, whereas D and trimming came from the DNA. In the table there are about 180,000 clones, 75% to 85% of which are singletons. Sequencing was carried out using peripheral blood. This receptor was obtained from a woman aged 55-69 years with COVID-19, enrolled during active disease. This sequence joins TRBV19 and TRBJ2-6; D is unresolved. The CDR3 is CASSIDHSSGANVLTF. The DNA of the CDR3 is TGTGCCAGTAGTATAGATCATTCCTCTGGGGCCAACGTCCTGACTTTC.